A single sample gave rise to the 6 T cell receptor beta chains below, sequenced in a study of T cell responses to AZD1222 COVID-19 vaccine (dated by TCRdb to the early 2020s). The meaning of the sample's time point label: baseline before first vaccination. The library relied on the immunoSEQ multiplex PCR assay. TCRdb mirrors the immuneACCESS table, restricted to in-frame sequences. Some clones are absent from its copies; in checked studies, under half trace to an unresolved V gene, and the reason for the others is unknown. For this sample the table gives 110,000 to 150,000 clones, of which about 94% were detected only once. Under 6.5% of the sample comes from the top ten. The sequencing used peripheral blood, collected on day 0 of AZD1222 vaccination. These receptor sequences come from an adult in good health.

The V call is TRBV19, the J call TRBJ2-4; 8 bases align to TRBD2. The V segment lost 4 bases and the J segment 0 bases; nucleotides outside the gene matches: 2. From germline, CDR1 is LNHDA and CDR2 SQIVND (reference sequence). There are 15 residues in the CDR3. CDR3 amino acids: CASSNRGGAKNIQYF. In DNA, the CDR3 is TGTGCCAGTAGTAACCGGGGGGGAGCCAAAAACATTCAGTACTTC.

This chain connects TRBV27 to TRBJ2-2; 10 nucleotides match TRBD1. This CDR3 is built from 17 residues. The V gene end was trimmed by 0 bases and the J gene end by 5 bases; junction bases not matched to a gene: 6. Germline loops: CDR1 MNHEY, CDR2 SMNVEV (reference sequence). The CDR3 sequence: CASSLSTGGKRTGELFF. In DNA form, the CDR3 reads TGTGCCAGCAGTTTATCGACAGGGGGCAAGAGAACCGGGGAGCTGTTTTTT.

The V call is TRBV19, the J call TRBJ2-1; 7 positions match TRBD2. The CDR3 has 15 residues. Germline V gene data show CDR1 as LNHDA and CDR2 as SQIVND (reference sequence). Losses at the gene ends were 6 bases for V and 2 bases for J; bases not matched to a gene: 7. Here the CDR3 DNA reads TGTGCCAGTAGCTCTAGCGGTGAACCCTACAATGAGCAGTTCTTC. Amino acids: CASSSSGEPYNEQFF.

The chain couples TRBV28 to TRBJ1-2; a weak D match, TRBD1 (5 bases). CDR1 and CDR2 from the germline V gene are MDHEN and SYDVKM. This CDR3 is built from 17 residues. Trimming pared 5 bases from V and 4 bases from J, leaving 23 bases between. As DNA, the CDR3 is TGTGCCAGCAGTCCTTTTCTACTCTTTCGACAGTCCTATGGCTACACCTTC. Its translation is CASSPFLLFRQSYGYTF.

The chain carries TRBV3-1 (or the pseudogene TRBV3-2) and TRBJ1-1; D call uncertain. Germline V gene data show CDR1 as LGHDT and CDR2 as YNNKEL (reference sequence). The CDR3 sequence is 12 residues long. The germline V and J ends were trimmed by 0 bases and 11 bases, with 10 bases remaining between them. The CDR3: CASSQEGVAAFF. The CDR3 DNA reads as TGTGCCAGCAGCCAAGAAGGTGTTGCTGCTTTCTTT.

The V and J genes are TRBV30 and TRBJ2-3, with D perhaps TRBD2 (6 bases). The V end was cut by 0 bases, the J end by 1 base, with 11 bases between. This CDR3 is built from 15 residues. Germline-derived CDR1 and CDR2 are GTSNPN and SVGIG (reference sequence). The DNA for the CDR3 is TGTGCCTGGAGTGTAACATTAGCGGGCACAGATACGCAGTATTTT. As protein: CAWSVTLAGTDTQYF. Looking up the rest from reference TRBV30 and TRBJ2-3 gives the full variable domain: SQTIHQWPATLVQPVGSPLSLECTVEGTSNPNLYWYRQAAGRGLQLLFYSVGIGQISSEVPQNLSASRPQDRQFILSSKKLLLSDSGFYLCAWSVTLAGTDTQYFGPGTRLTVL.